The 12 T cell receptor beta chains given below trace back to one sample, sequenced in a study of T cells in Graves' hyperthyroidism and ophthalmopathy (dated by TCRdb to the late 2010s). The protocol used for the library was multiplex PCR. For sequencing, an Illumina HiSeq 2000 was employed. TCR beta CDR3 regions were amplified from RNA transcripts. The TCR CDR3 was subjected to a first round of RT-PCR using the HTBI primer set and the Qiagen OneStep RT-PCR kit. TCRdb took the public reads, trimmed them with fastp at Q25, ran MiXCR for clone calling and kept in-frame beta chains. Identical CDR3 proteins give one entry, which carries the most common genes and DNA. Recorded for this sample are under 450,000 distinct CDR3 sequences; around a sixth of them occurred a single time. The biggest ten clones account for roughly 8% of the sample. The sequencing input was blood. These receptors all come from a woman aged 18-30 years with Graves' hyperthyroidism.

This clonotype was detected ten times or more. The rearrangement uses TRBV3-1 and TRBJ2-7, with 11 positions matching TRBD2. The CDR3 is 17 amino acids. Germline assignment: CDR1 LGHDT and CDR2 YNNKEL (reference sequence). V shed 4 bases, J shed 2 bases, and the junction held 10 bases outside the gene matches. CDR3: CASSPDRLAGTPYEQYF. The CDR3 coding sequence is TGTGCCAGCAGCCCTGACCGACTAGCGGGAACTCCCTACGAGCAGTACTTC.

The chain has TRBV19 and TRBJ2-1; 11 positions agree with TRBD2. The V and J ends lost 8 bases and 1 base, in that order; junction bases with no gene match: 7. The CDR3 contains 16 residues. Germline values: CDR1 LNHDA, CDR2 SQIVND (reference sequence). The CDR3, as DNA: TGTGCCAGTCGCTCTAGCGGGAGGCTGTCCTACAATGAGCAGTTCTTC. Residues: CASRSSGRLSYNEQFF.

This clonotype was seen ten or more times. The rearrangement uses TRBV20-1 and TRBJ2-1; D perhaps matches TRBD1 (6 bases). This CDR3 comprises 12 residues. V lost 7 bases, J lost 5 bases, and 12 bases lay in between. Germline V lookup: CDR1 DFQATT, CDR2 SNEGSKA (reference sequence). The CDR3 sequence is CSGGGPNNEQFF. DNA of the CDR3: TGCAGTGGAGGGGGACCGAACAATGAGCAGTTCTTC.

This clonotype was detected many times. The V and J genes are TRBV3-1 and TRBJ1-3; D gene ambiguous. V gave up 6 bases and J gave up 0 bases, with 12 bases separating them. This CDR3 comprises 15 residues. Looked up from germline, CDR1 is LGHDT and CDR2 is YNNKEL (reference sequence). This chain's CDR3 is CASSRGRASGNTIYF. CDR3 nucleotide sequence: TGTGCCAGCAGTAGAGGAAGGGCCTCTGGAAACACCATATATTTT.

This clonotype was counted ten times or more. J is TRBJ2-3 and V is TRBV4-1, with 7 positions matching TRBD2. Germline CDR1 reads MGHRA; CDR2 reads YSYEKL. The CDR3 spans 17 residues. V lost 0 bases and J lost 0; bases outside the gene matches: 6. The CDR3 sequence: CASSQDIERGSTDTQYF. The CDR3 region has the DNA TGCGCCAGCAGCCAAGATATAGAGCGGGGCAGCACAGATACGCAGTATTTT.

The genes are TRBV6-1 and TRBJ2-5; a weak D match, TRBD1 (7 bases). Germline assignment: CDR1 MNHNS and CDR2 SASEGT. Trimming shortened V by 7 bases and J by 0 bases, and 21 bases separated the two germline ends. The CDR3 contains 17 residues. The CDR3 nucleotides are TGTGCCAGCAATCCATTTAGGGACAGCGGGTACCAAGAGACCCAGTACTTC. Amino acid sequence: CASNPFRDSGYQETQYF.

The chain couples TRBV19 to TRBJ2-7; 9 nucleotides match TRBD1. Germline V gene data show CDR1 as LNHDA and CDR2 as SQIVND (reference sequence). V dropped 10 bases and J dropped 2; count of bases not matched to a gene: 9. This CDR3 has 14 amino acids. The CDR3 is CATSLGQGPYEQYF. DNA for the CDR3: TGTGCCACCAGTTTGGGACAGGGCCCCTACGAGCAGTACTTC.

CDR3 coding DNA: TGTGCCAGCAGCTGGGAACTAGCGGGGGGGCAAGAGACCCAGTACTTC. Its protein is CASSWELAGGQETQYF. This chain uses TRBV13 with TRBJ2-5; TRBD2 agrees at 13 bases. Germline assignment: CDR1 PRHDT and CDR2 FYEKMQ (reference sequence). Germline trimming cut 4 bases from V and 2 bases from J; bases unmatched to any gene: 4. This CDR3 has 16 amino acids.

Details on this clonotype: At one end the junction does not follow the germline gene, possibly because of a read error. The CDR3 nucleotides read TGTGCTAGCAGCTCTTCCCAGAACACTGAAGCTTTCTTT. Amino acid sequence: CASSSSQNTEAFF. V usage is TRBV7-7 and J usage is TRBJ1-1; no definite D call. This CDR3 comprises 13 residues. Germline lookup yields CDR1 SSHAT and CDR2 FNYEAQ (reference sequence).

This clonotype has a count of ten or more. In nucleotides, the CDR3 is TGTGCCAGCAGTTTGCAACAGGGCAATGAGCAGTTCTTC. Translated: CASSLQQGNEQFF. The V and J genes are TRBV28 and TRBJ2-1; tentative D call: TRBD1 (6 bases). V shed 3 bases and J shed 6 bases, with 9 bases lying between them. The CDR3 extends over 13 amino acids. CDR1 is MDHEN, CDR2 SYDVKM, per germline. Complete variable domain (other parts from reference TRBV28 and TRBJ2-1): DVKVTQSSRYLVKRTGEKVFLECVQDMDHENMFWYRQDPGLGLRLIYFSYDVKMKEKGDIPEGYSVSREKKERFSLILESASTNQTSMYLCASSLQQGNEQFFGPGTRLTVL.

In its sample, this clonotype was seen many times. The chain has TRBV6-2 or TRBV6-3 and TRBJ2-7, with a weak D call TRBD1 (6 bases). The CDR3 totals 13 residues. The germline CDR1 and CDR2 sequences are MNHEY and SVGEGT. V was shortened by 7 bases and J by 4 bases, with 14 bases between the two germline ends. CDR3 DNA: TGTGCCAGCACCGAGGGCAGGGGTTACGAGCAGTACTTC. Translating gives CASTEGRGYEQYF.

This clonotype was seen at least ten times. J is TRBJ1-5 and V is TRBV10-3; D remains unclear. The germline V gene encodes CDR1 ENHRY and CDR2 SYGVKD. The ends were cut back, 3 bases at V and 4 bases at J, with 13 bases in the middle. This CDR3 is built from 15 residues. CDR3 protein: CAISDEGGGNQPQHF. The CDR3 DNA is TGTGCCATCAGTGATGAGGGAGGAGGGAATCAGCCCCAGCATTTT.